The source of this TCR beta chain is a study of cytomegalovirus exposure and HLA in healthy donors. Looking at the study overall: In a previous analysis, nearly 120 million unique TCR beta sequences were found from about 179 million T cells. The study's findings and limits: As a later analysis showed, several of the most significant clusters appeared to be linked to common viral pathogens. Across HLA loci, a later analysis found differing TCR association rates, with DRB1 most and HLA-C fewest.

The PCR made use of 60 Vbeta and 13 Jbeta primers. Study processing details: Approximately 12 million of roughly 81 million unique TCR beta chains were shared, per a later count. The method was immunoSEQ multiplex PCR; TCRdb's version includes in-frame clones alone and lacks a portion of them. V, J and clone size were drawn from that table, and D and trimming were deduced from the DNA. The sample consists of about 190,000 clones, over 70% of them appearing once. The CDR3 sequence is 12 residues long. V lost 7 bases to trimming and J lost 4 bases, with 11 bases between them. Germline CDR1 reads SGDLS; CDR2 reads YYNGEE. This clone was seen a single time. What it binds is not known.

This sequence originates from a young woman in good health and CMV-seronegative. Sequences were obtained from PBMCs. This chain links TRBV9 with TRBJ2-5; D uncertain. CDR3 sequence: CASATSGETQYF. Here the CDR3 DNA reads TGTGCCAGCGCCACGTCAGGAGAGACCCAGTACTTC.